Sequencing of this TCR beta chain was carried out in a study of blood T cell repertoires in COVID-19. V was trimmed by 4 bases and J by 2 bases, leaving 2 bases between them. From germline, CDR1 is SGHTA and CDR2 FQGTGA. The CDR3 is 11 residues long. Assay used: immunoSEQ multiplex PCR; TCRdb lists only in-frame clones, some missing. The sample records about 470,000 clones, approximately 90% being singletons. The clonotype comes from a woman aged 18 to 35 who had recovered from COVID-19. V and J are TRBV7-3 and TRBJ1-1; D call uncertain. Sequencing was carried out using PBMCs or T cells enriched from blood (not recorded which). CDR3 nucleotide sequence: TGTGCCAGCAGCTCAAACACTGAAGCTTTCTTT. Amino acid sequence: CASSSNTEAFF.